This T cell receptor (beta chain) was sequenced in a study of immune characterization of retroperitoneal liposarcoma. TCRdb re-analysed the PCR reads in MiXCR, keeping a single row per CDR3 protein. The table shows some 4,000 distinct CDR3 sequences, with 25% to 35% occurring only once. The CDR3 is made up of 15 amino acids. Germline assignment: CDR1 MNHEY and CDR2 SMNVEV (reference sequence). Trimming took 8 bases from V and 1 from J, leaving 15 bases between them. This sequence joins TRBV27 and TRBJ2-1, with D hard to call. Sequencing was done on a sample of blood. This TCR was recovered from a female donor with retroperitoneal liposarcoma. The DNA of the CDR3 is TGTGCCAGCCGCCCTCGGCCTTTTTCCTACAATGAGCAGTTCTTC. Encoded protein: CASRPRPFSYNEQFF.